This T cell receptor beta chain originates from a study of early T cells in non-severe SARS-CoV-2 infection (dated by TCRdb to the early 2020s). In the study overall: Because TCR sequencing relied on bulk RNA taken from unsorted whole blood, pairing of alpha and beta chains was not possible. Points the paper makes about the study in general: VDJdb matching was skewed toward anti-spike CD8 responses and likely underestimated virus-specific expansions, missing private and CD4 specificities.

This clonotype was counted only a few times. The clone's antigen remains unknown. Base qualities are not provided; no much larger clone lies one nucleotide away. Based on the germline V gene (reference sequence), the CDR1 and CDR2 sequences are MNHEY and SMNVEV. Including cysteine and phenylalanine, the CDR3 has 18 amino acids. Only the CDR3 DNA stays, 54 bases, in frame from base 1. The junction shows trimming of 5 bases on V and 0 bases on J, plus 20 bases between the germline ends. The study was a case-control design nested within a healthcare worker cohort in London, UK, with weekly nasopharyngeal swab PCR tests and blood sampling. Healthcare workers were enrolled in the week of the UK lockdown, from 23 to 31 March 2020, and were followed every week for up to about 15 weeks. Library creation used 5' RACE. Sequencing took place on a NextSeq 500. Unique molecular identifiers were attached to individual cDNA molecules in the TCR library protocol so that sequencing error and PCR bias could be corrected. Both TCR alpha and beta chains were sequenced, and tight co-correlation was observed between alpha and beta sequence abundances in each sample. The original methods were these. Decombinator V4 was used to perform V gene, J gene and CDR3 annotation of TCR sequences. Expanded TCRs were defined as changing significantly between any two time points under a Poisson model with p below 0.0001. TCR abundances were normalised to the total number of TCRs sequenced per sample and expressed as counts per million. MAIT TCRs were defined by TRAV1-2 paired with TRAJ12, TRAJ20 or TRAJ33, and iNKT TCRs by TRAV10 paired with TRAJ18. VDJdb, accessed 1 November 2021, was searched for CMV, EBV and SARS-CoV-2 annotated TCRs, with TCRs annotated for multiple antigens excluded. TCRdb reworked the public reads: Q25 trimming with fastp, MiXCR clone assembly, productive beta chains retained. Under each unique CDR3 protein, matching rows form one entry showing the most common genes and DNA. For this entry, the V and J calls and clone size follow TCRdb and not the study's own pipeline. A total of approximately 75,000 distinct CDR3 sequences appear in this sample, about 14% of them only once. Approximately 3.8% of the sample comes from the top ten.

The source is an adult who was a healthcare worker with PCR-confirmed SARS-CoV-2 infection or an uninfected control (not recorded which). Sequenced material: whole blood, taken at baseline. The rearrangement joined TRBV27 to TRBJ2-4, with TRBD2 tentatively as D gene (5 bases match). The CDR3 is CASSQRGPLPIAKNIQYF. The sequenced DNA is TGTGCCAGCAGTCAGCGAGGGCCGCTACCTATAGCCAAAAACATTCAGTACTTC.